Listed below are T cell receptor beta chains from one sample, sequenced in a study of cytomegalovirus exposure and HLA in healthy donors. The data were produced by immunoSEQ multiplex PCR, yet TCRdb's version contains in-frame clones alone and is incomplete. The sample shows under 150,000 clones, 80% of them seen only once. Sequenced sample: PBMCs. These receptors were taken from a male donor in good health and CMV-seronegative. Both conserved end residues are part of each CDR3. D genes are given only for firm matches. Some rows have no size entry. The others give once, few or many, or a class for an expanded clone.

j_call d_call v_call clone_size cdr3_aa cdr3_nt
TRBJ1-3 TRBD1 TRBV5-4 NA CASSFLDRGLEWNTIYF TGTGCCAGCAGTTTCCTGGACAGGGGGCTCGAGTGGAACACCATATATTTT
TRBJ2-3 NA TRBV19 NA CASTGQFTTDTQYF TGTGCCAGTACCGGACAGTTTACCACAGATACGCAGTATTTT
TRBJ2-1 TRBD2 TRBV6-1 NA CASSLSSGSRDEQFF TGTGCCAGCAGTCTTTCTAGCGGGAGTCGCGATGAGCAGTTCTTC
TRBJ1-6 NA TRBV2 NA CASSLRDSPLHF TGTGCCAGCAGTCTCAGGGATTCACCCCTCCACTTT
TRBJ2-7 NA TRBV30 few CAWSFQFSYEQYF TGTGCCTGGAGCTTTCAGTTCTCCTACGAGCAGTACTTC
TRBJ2-3 TRBD2 TRBV5-4 NA CASSWRSGGEADTQYF TGTGCCAGCTCCTGGCGTTCGGGGGGGGAGGCAGATACGCAGTATTTT
TRBJ2-1 TRBD2 TRBV7-9 once CASSFERGGGYNEQFF TGTGCCAGCAGCTTTGAACGCGGGGGGGGCTACAATGAGCAGTTCTTC
TRBJ2-7 NA TRBV7-9 once CASSLKGHTEQYF TGTGCCAGCAGCTTAAAGGGACACACGGAGCAGTACTTC
TRBJ1-5 NA TRBV28 NA CASSRVTGTHQPQHF TGTGCCAGCAGCCGCGTGACAGGAACCCATCAGCCCCAGCATTTT
TRBJ2-2 TRBD2 TRBV9 NA CASSVQAGGSNTGELFF TGTGCCAGCAGCGTACAGGCGGGGGGCTCGAACACCGGGGAGCTGTTTTTT
TRBJ1-1 NA TRBV19 NA CASVPQDINTEAFF NA
TRBJ1-1 NA TRBV28 NA CATKLQVPPSEAFF TGTGCCACCAAACTCCAGGTGCCCCCCTCTGAAGCTTTCTTT
TRBJ2-1 NA TRBV7-8 NA CASSLARDSYNEQFF TGTGCCAGCAGCTTAGCCAGGGACTCCTACAATGAGCAGTTCTTC
TRBJ1-3 NA TRBV30 NA CASHGSSGNTIYF TGTGCCAGTCACGGGAGCTCTGGAAACACCATATATTTT
TRBJ1-2 NA TRBV4-1 once CASSPIQGTYGYTF TGCGCCAGCAGCCCCATCCAGGGGACCTATGGCTACACCTTC
TRBJ2-7 TRBD1 TRBV18 NA CASSPPAEDRAFTYEQYF TGTGCCAGCTCACCACCGGCCGAGGACAGGGCGTTTACCTACGAGCAGTACTTC
TRBJ2-7 TRBD1 TRBV27 NA CASSLPPNRGSHEQYF TGTGCCAGCAGTTTACCTCCAAACAGGGGTTCCCACGAGCAGTACTTC
TRBJ2-5 TRBD1 TRBV19 NA CASSARTGAGRETQYF TGTGCCAGTAGTGCTCGGACAGGGGCTGGGAGGGAGACCCAGTACTTC
TRBJ2-1 NA TRBV19 NA CASSPFTGSSYNEQFF TGTGCCAGTAGCCCGTTCACAGGTTCCTCCTACAATGAGCAGTTCTTC
TRBJ1-2 NA TRBV30 NA CAWSVFVPGNYGYTF TGTGCCTGGAGTGTATTCGTCCCGGGGAACTATGGCTACACCTTC
TRBJ1-1 NA TRBV6-1 NA CASSDSENTEAFF TGTGCCAGCAGTGATTCAGAGAACACTGAAGCTTTCTTT
TRBJ2-7 TRBD2 TRBV4-2 NA CASSPWPSGYEQYF TGTGCCAGCAGCCCGTGGCCTAGCGGCTACGAGCAGTACTTC
TRBJ1-2 NA TRBV5-6 NA CASRDGYRAGYGYTF TGTGCCAGCAGGGATGGGTACAGGGCGGGCTATGGCTACACCTTC
TRBJ2-7 TRBD2 TRBV15 NA CATSTLGTSGIMLGDNYEQYF TGTGCCACCAGCACCCTCGGGACTAGCGGGATTATGTTGGGTGACAACTACGAGCAGTACTTC
TRBJ1-5 NA TRBV27 NA CASKSLNRVSNQPQHF TGTGCCAGCAAGTCCCTCAACAGGGTTAGCAATCAGCCCCAGCATTTT
TRBJ2-1 TRBD2 TRBV7-9 NA CSSSQTSGIGSYNEQFF TGTTCCAGCAGCCAGACTAGCGGGATAGGCTCCTACAATGAGCAGTTCTTC
TRBJ2-5 TRBD1 TRBV7-2 NA CASSLSTGYQETQYF TGTGCCAGCAGCCTCTCGACAGGGTACCAAGAGACCCAGTACTTC
TRBJ2-2 NA TRBV11-1 NA CASRPTTGELFF TGTGCCAGCAGGCCTACCACCGGGGAGCTGTTTTTT
TRBJ2-2 NA TRBV9 NA CASSVRGDTGELFF TGTGCCAGCAGCGTAAGGGGCGACACCGGGGAGCTGTTTTTT
TRBJ2-5 NA TRBV18 NA CASSPPGYQETQYF TGTGCCAGCTCCCCCCCGGGTTACCAAGAGACCCAGTACTTC
TRBJ1-2 TRBD1 TRBV9 NA CASSGTGNYGYTF TGTGCCAGCAGCGGGACAGGGAACTATGGCTACACCTTC
TRBJ2-7 TRBD1 TRBV5-6 NA CASSLALWGQGVNEQYF TGTGCCAGCAGCTTGGCACTATGGGGACAGGGGGTGAACGAGCAGTACTTC
TRBJ1-2 NA TRBV7-9 NA CASSTLQGPYYGYTF TGTGCCAGCAGCACACTTCAGGGGCCGTACTATGGCTACACCTTC
TRBJ1-6 NA TRBV2 once CASSEGGLISPLHF TGTGCCAGCAGTGAAGGAGGGCTGATTTCACCCCTCCACTTT
TRBJ1-2 NA TRBV7-2 NA CASSLDAGAGYTF TGTGCCAGCAGCTTAGACGCAGGGGCCGGCTACACCTTC
TRBJ2-1 TRBD1 TRBV7-9 few CASSQGQGRYNEQFF TGTGCCAGCAGCCAGGGACAGGGGAGGTACAATGAGCAGTTCTTC
TRBJ1-1 TRBD1 TRBV28 few CASSRYKTGGRRTEAFF TGTGCCAGCAGCCGCTACAAGACAGGGGGGAGGCGTACTGAAGCTTTCTTT
TRBJ2-7 NA TRBV10-3 NA CAISEYRETEQYF TGTGCCATCAGTGAGTACAGGGAAACGGAGCAGTACTTC
TRBJ2-7 NA TRBV7-9 NA CASSSRTVGEQYF TGTGCCAGCAGCTCACGGACAGTCGGCGAGCAGTACTTC
TRBJ2-5 TRBD1 TRBV10-2 NA CASTRQGRQETQYF TGCGCCAGCACCCGACAGGGACGACAAGAGACCCAGTACTTC
TRBJ2-5 TRBD1 TRBV10-1 NA CASTPWTGSVTQYF TGCGCCAGCACTCCTTGGACAGGGTCGGTGACCCAGTACTTC
TRBJ2-7 NA TRBV9 NA CASSPSGNEQYF TGTGCCAGCAGTCCAAGCGGAAACGAGCAGTACTTC
TRBJ2-6 TRBD2 TRBV9 NA CASSVTSGNSGANGLTF TGTGCCAGCAGCGTGACTAGCGGAAATTCTGGGGCCAACGGCCTGACTTTC
TRBJ1-2 NA TRBV10-3 NA CAIRESRADRHYGYTF TGTGCCATCAGGGAATCCAGGGCAGACAGACACTATGGCTACACCTTC
TRBJ1-1 TRBD1 TRBV19 NA CASSRDREWVTEAFF TGTGCCAGTAGTAGGGACAGGGAGTGGGTCACTGAAGCTTTCTTT
TRBJ1-2 NA TRBV14 few CASSHRNSYGYTF TGTGCCAGCAGCCACCGAAACAGCTATGGCTACACCTTC